The clone carrying this TCR beta chain was recorded only once. TCRdb keeps only in-frame clones here, not all; method: immunoSEQ multiplex PCR. The table records 250,000 to 350,000 clones, about 89% of them present only once. This CDR3 contains 14 residues. Deletions cut 4 bases from V and 3 bases from J, with 13 bases between. Germline V gene lookup returns CDR1 MRHNA and CDR2 SNTAGT. Individuals drawn from 24 US areas were roughly 18 to 100 years old. Cohort allocation depended upon clinical history that participants reported. The data are from a study of blood T cell repertoires in COVID-19. In the study overall: The United States, Italy and Spain were the sources of the acute and convalescent COVID-19 samples.

This chain joins TRBV6-4 and TRBJ2-7; D is possibly TRBD1 (5 bases). The TCR originated in a woman younger than 45 who had recovered from COVID-19. The specimen was PBMCs or T cells enriched from blood (not recorded which). The CDR3: CASSAGSTDYEQYF. In DNA form, the CDR3 reads TGTGCCAGCAGTGCTGGCTCGACAGACTACGAGCAGTACTTC.